Presented here are 4 T cell receptor beta chains from one specimen sequenced in a study of tissue T cells after allogeneic stem cell transplantation. Time point described: mouse harvest day 14 after allogeneic transplant. Tail vein injection delivered 10^7 T-cell-depleted bone marrow cells and 10^6 splenic CD5+ T cells. Sequenced by immunoSEQ multiplex PCR; TCRdb stores in-frame clones only, minus some. The table includes around 6,800 clones, approximately 34% detected once. What was sequenced was skin. These receptor sequences come from a female BALB/c mouse given C57BL/6 T cells with graft-versus-host disease after an allogeneic hematopoietic cell transplant.

This clone was detected only a few times. Gene and germline names: mouse. The read terminates 1 residue before the CDR3 end, so the remaining end is supplied by the germline J gene. The gene calls are TRBV26 and TRBJ2-4; D might be TRBD2 (6 bases). The CDR3 length is 12 residues. Germline CDR1 KGHPV, CDR2 FQNQEV (reference sequence). V lost 8 bases and J lost 3, with 9 bases in between. The CDR3 sequence: CASALGQNTLYF. The CDR3 bases that were read are TGTGCCAGCGCCCTGGGGCAAAACACCTTGTAC.

In this sample, this clone is medium-sized (0.01 to 0.1%). Gene names and germline refer to mouse. The read ends 1 residue shy of where the CDR3 ends; the end is completed using the germline J gene. This chain connects TRBV26 to TRBJ1-1; D is unresolved. The V and J ends lost 4 bases and 0 bases respectively, with 6 bases between them. Germline assignment: CDR1 KGHPV and CDR2 FQNQEV (reference sequence). The CDR3 sequence is 13 residues long. The CDR3 bases that were read are TGTGCCAGCAGTCCGGGGTCAAACACAGAAGTCTTC. Translation: CASSPGSNTEVF. The full CDR3 protein is CASSPGSNTEVFF.

This clone has just a few counts. Germline and genes: mouse. The read terminates 1 residue before the CDR3 end, so the remaining end is supplied by the germline J gene. The rearrangement uses TRBV16 and TRBJ2-7, with TRBD2 matching 8 bases. CDR1 is SGHSA, CDR2 FRNQAP, per germline. Trimming removed 3 bases from V and 4 bases from J; junction bases left unmatched: 5. CDR3 length: 14 residues. CDR3 bases read: TGTGCAAGCAGCTTTTGGGGGGGTGCTTATGAACAGTAC. This gives the protein CASSFWGGAYEQY. The complete CDR3 protein is CASSFWGGAYEQYF.

For this clone: Mouse germline and gene names are used. The CDR3 end falls 1 residue outside the read, so it is completed with the germline J gene. The chain couples TRBV26 to TRBJ1-6, with D hard to call. TRBJ1-6 is placed among ORFs of uncertain function. Per the germline V gene, CDR1 is KGHPV and CDR2 is FQNQEV (reference sequence). V was clipped by 5 bases and J by 0 bases, with 5 bases between them. CDR3 length: 14 amino acids. CDR3 bases read: TGTGCCAGCAGTAAAGTTTCCTATAATTCGCCCCTCTAC. Its protein is CASSKVSYNSPLY. Given in full, the CDR3 is CASSKVSYNSPLYF.